This TCR beta chain was identified during a study of CXCR3-negative and CXCR3-positive naive CD8 T cells. Broader study findings: The authors found comparable surface CD5 between naive subsets and inferred TCR strength from TRB CDR3 properties. TRBV-TRBJ usage matched between naive CXCR3-negative and CXCR3-positive cells but not between memory cells.

Triplicate sorting captured 300,000 cells each from every CD8+ T cell subset. Germline V gives CDR1 SGHKS, CDR2 YYEKEE (reference sequence). This CDR3 contains 15 residues. About this clonotype itself: Its antigen is not known.

All TRB cDNA libraries came from 5' RACE performed with UMI labels. TCRdb reprocessed the 5' RACE reads and reports one entry per CDR3 protein, with no DNA. Across approximately 52,000 distinct CDR3 sequences, the top ten clones capture approximately 22% of the sample. The chain couples TRBV5-5 to TRBJ1-2; absent DNA, TCRdb's TRBD1 call cannot be checked. Source material: memory CD8+ T cells from blood. The clonotype was recovered from a human donor in good health. Some clones in this sample may be carry-over from other donors' samples. CDR3 loop: CASSSFQGADYGYTF.